Presented here are 27 T cell receptor beta chains from one specimen sequenced in a study of shared clonotypes between healthy human individuals. Assay used: immunoSEQ multiplex PCR; TCRdb lists only in-frame clones, some missing. Seen here are more than 2 million clones, approximately 95% observed once, and the top ten hold 0.1% to 0.15%. The sequenced sample consisted of naive CD4+ T cells sorted from blood. As for subset: CD45RA+ positively selected. The receptors come from a man between 18 and 35 years old in good health.

The chain employs TRBV6-1 and TRBJ2-5, with no clear D. Germline values: CDR1 MNHNS, CDR2 SASEGT. V was clipped by 3 bases and J by 1 base, with 6 bases between them. CDR3 length equals 13 residues. CDR3 coding DNA: TGTGCCAGCAGTGAGGGGTTCCAAGAGACCCAGTACTTC. It translates to CASSEGFQETQYF.

V gene TRBV5-1 combines with J gene TRBJ1-6; D might be TRBD1 (5 bases). The V end was cut by 1 base, the J end by 0 bases, with 17 bases between. The germline V gene encodes CDR1 SGHRS and CDR2 YFSETQ. The CDR3 has 19 residues. Here the CDR3 reads CASSLWGDKGSSYNSPLHF. CDR3 DNA sequence: TGCGCCAGCAGCTTGTGGGGCGACAAGGGGAGCTCCTATAATTCACCCCTCCACTTT.

The gene calls are TRBV27 and TRBJ2-7; TRBD1 matches at 10 bases. Germline lookup yields CDR1 MNHEY and CDR2 SMNVEV (reference sequence). With V trimmed by 4 bases and J by 7 bases, 7 bases remained unmatched. The CDR3 extends over 14 amino acids. The CDR3 protein is CASSSRDRGWEQYF. CDR3 bases: TGTGCCAGCAGTTCCCGGGACAGGGGATGGGAGCAGTACTTC.

The chain joins TRBV29-1 to TRBJ1-5; no firm D call. The CDR3 consists of 14 residues. Germline V CDR1 and CDR2: SQVTM, ANQGSEA. Trimming left V 6 bases short and J 1 base short, with 13 bases between. CDR3 amino acids: CSVTLSGSNQPQHF. CDR3 bases: TGCAGCGTCACTCTCTCTGGGAGCAATCAGCCCCAGCATTTT.

This clone turned up a few times. The genes are TRBV4-1 and TRBJ1-6; 7 bases agree with TRBD1. V dropped 1 base and J dropped 8; count of bases not matched to a gene: 5. The length of the CDR3 is 15 residues. CDR1 is MGHRA and CDR2 is YSYEKL in the germline V gene. The CDR3 region is CASSQVQQGYSPLHF. CDR3 bases: TGCGCCAGCAGCCAAGTTCAACAGGGGTATTCACCCCTCCACTTT.

The chain combines TRBV27 with TRBJ1-4; no clear D. The CDR3 covers 15 residues. Trimming took 0 bases from V and 0 from J, leaving 5 bases between them. From germline, CDR1 is MNHEY and CDR2 SMNVEV (reference sequence). DNA of the CDR3: TGTGCCAGCAGTTTATCACGTGCAACTAATGAAAAACTGTTTTTT. This codes for CASSLSRATNEKLFF.

The chain uses TRBV5-6 and TRBJ1-1; 7 nucleotides agree with TRBD1. Germline V gives CDR1 SGHDT, CDR2 YYEEEE. This CDR3 region has 13 residues. V trimming: 4 bases; J trimming: 1 base; junction bases outside the gene matches: 1. The DNA of the CDR3 is TGTGCCAGCAGCCGACAGGGGAACACTGAAGCTTTCTTT. This encodes CASSRQGNTEAFF.

The rearrangement links TRBV5-1 to TRBJ1-4, with 7 nucleotides matching TRBD1. V shed 3 bases and J 8 bases; nucleotides not matched to a gene: 7. CDR3 size: 14 residues. CDR1 and CDR2 from the germline V gene are SGHRS and YFSETQ. The CDR3 protein is CASSSRQGQEKLFF. The DNA of the CDR3 is TGCGCCAGCAGCTCCCGACAGGGCCAGGAAAAACTGTTTTTT.

The rearrangement joins TRBV19 to TRBJ1-4, with D uncertain. This CDR3 is 17 amino acids long. CDR1 is LNHDA and CDR2 is SQIVND in the germline V gene (reference sequence). V was pared by 6 bases and J by 0 bases, with 17 bases between. The CDR3 DNA follows: TGTGCCAGTAGAGACATGGTCCAACTTGCAACTAATGAAAAACTGTTTTTT. Its translation: CASRDMVQLATNEKLFF.

A remark on this clone: The sample has other DNA sequences that encode this CDR3 too. J is TRBJ1-1 and V is TRBV6-5; possible D gene TRBD1, 6 bases. Germline V gene lookup returns CDR1 MNHEY and CDR2 SVGAGI. This CDR3 region has 13 residues. Trimming pared 4 bases from V and 1 base from J, leaving 7 bases between. As DNA, the CDR3 is TGTGCCAGCAGTTTGGACAGGAACACTGAAGCTTTCTTT. The encoded protein is CASSLDRNTEAFF.

The rearrangement links TRBV28 to TRBJ2-7; D is unresolved. Deletions cut 2 bases from V and 3 bases from J, with 5 bases between. CDR1 and CDR2 (germline): MDHEN, SYDVKM. The CDR3 spans 12 residues. The CDR3 coding sequence is TGTGCCAGCAGTTTACTGAACTACGAGCAGTACTTC. It codes for CASSLLNYEQYF.

The table lists this clone with a count of one. The V gene is TRBV6-6, the J gene TRBJ2-7; TRBD1 matches at 8 bases. CDR3 length: 14 residues. The V gene end was trimmed by 2 bases and the J gene end by 3 bases; junction bases not matched to a gene: 3. Germline V gives CDR1 MNHNY, CDR2 SVGAGI (reference sequence). Here the CDR3 reads CASSYGQGLYEQYF. In DNA form, the CDR3 reads TGTGCCAGCAGTTACGGACAGGGCCTCTACGAGCAGTACTTC.

V gene TRBV6-1 combines with J gene TRBJ2-3, with D perhaps matching TRBD2 (5 bases). Germline CDR1 is MNHNS and CDR2 is SASEGT. Trimming cost V 3 bases and J 1 base, with 8 bases left between them. The CDR3 totals 14 residues. CDR3 DNA sequence: TGTGCCAGCAGTGATTTGCGGGGCACAGATACGCAGTATTTT. This gives the protein CASSDLRGTDTQYF.

The chain combines TRBV4-3 with TRBJ2-7, with 10 nucleotides matching TRBD1. From germline, CDR1 is LGHNA and CDR2 YSLEER. The CDR3 covers 15 residues. V was clipped by 1 base and J by 2 bases; unmatched bases: 2. The CDR3 sequence: CASSQGDRGPYEQYF. As DNA, the CDR3 is TGCGCCAGCAGCCAAGGGGACAGGGGACCCTACGAGCAGTACTTC.

The rearrangement joins TRBV11-2 to TRBJ1-1; 11 bases are a match to TRBD1. The germline V gene has CDR1 SGHAT and CDR2 FQNNGV. The length of the CDR3 is 15 residues. J was trimmed by 5 bases and V by 1 base; bases with no gene match: 3. CDR3 amino acids: CASSLGDRGVTEAFF. In DNA form, the CDR3 reads TGTGCCAGCAGCTTAGGGGACAGGGGGGTTACTGAAGCTTTCTTT.

The chain links TRBV27 to TRBJ2-3; maybe TRBD2 (5 bases). Germline V gene sequence: CDR1 MNHEY, CDR2 SMNVEV (reference sequence). CDR3 length equals 15 residues. V gave up 8 bases and J gave up 2 bases, with 17 bases separating them. CDR3 in DNA: TGTGCCAGCTCCTATCGGCCTAGCCCCACAGATACGCAGTATTTT. Amino acids: CASSYRPSPTDTQYF.

The chain recombines TRBV6-5 with TRBJ1-5; TRBD1 is a possible D gene (5 bases). CDR3 size: 13 residues. V was clipped by 4 bases and J by 11 bases, with 15 bases between them. CDR1 MNHEY and CDR2 SVGAGI come from the germline V gene. The CDR3 coding sequence is TGTGCCAGCAGTTCCGCTGGGGCCCAGGCCCAGCATTTT. Protein: CASSSAGAQAQHF.

The rearrangement links TRBV9 to TRBJ2-3; D is ambiguous. Germline assignment: CDR1 SGDLS and CDR2 YYNGEE. CDR3 length: 16 amino acids. Trimming shortened V by 3 bases and J by 0 bases, and 14 bases separated the two germline ends. The CDR3 bases are TGTGCCAGCAGCGGATGTTTTAGAGTTAGCACAGATACGCAGTATTTT. Translation: CASSGCFRVSTDTQYF. The full variable domain, in which reference TRBV9 and TRBJ2-3 provide the parts outside the CDR3, is DSGVTQTPKHLITATGQRVTLRCSPRSGDLSVYWYQQSLDQGLQFLIQYYNGEERAKGNILERFSAQQFPDLHSELNLSSLELGDSALYFCASSGCFRVSTDTQYFGPGTRLTVL.

The CDR3 DNA follows: TGTGCCAGCAGGTACGGAGGGAGCTCCTACGAGCAGTACTTC. Protein sequence: CASRYGGSSYEQYF. The chain links TRBV7-2 to TRBJ2-7, with D perhaps matching TRBD2 (6 bases). In germline, CDR1 is SGHTA, CDR2 FQGNSA. V was shortened by 6 bases and J by 0 bases, with 12 bases between the two germline ends. This CDR3 region has 14 residues.

CDR3 in amino acids: CALAWRNLNEQFF. In DNA form, the CDR3 reads TGTGCCTTGGCCTGGAGGAATCTTAATGAGCAGTTCTTC. The V gene is TRBV30, the J gene TRBJ2-1; a weak D match, TRBD2 (5 bases). The CDR3 runs 13 residues. With 7 bases removed from V and 7 bases from J, the gap between germline ends came to 17 bases. Germline V gene data show CDR1 as GTSNPN and CDR2 as SVGIG (reference sequence).

The genes are TRBV28 and TRBJ1-2; the D is unclear. V lost 5 bases to trimming and J lost 4 bases, with 11 bases between them. The CDR3 has 13 residues. The germline V gene has CDR1 MDHEN and CDR2 SYDVKM. CDR3 residues: CASSLLVRYGYTF. Here the CDR3 DNA reads TGTGCCAGCAGTCTTTTGGTCCGCTATGGCTACACCTTC.

The rearrangement joins TRBV12-5 to TRBJ1-1; D might be TRBD1 (5 bases). The CDR3 spans 16 residues. Germline CDR1 reads LGHNT; CDR2 reads FRNRAP. Between the trimmed V and J ends, which lost 1 base and 1 base, there was a span of 13 bases. CDR3 nucleotide sequence: TGTGCTAGTGGTTTGGCCAAGCCGGGGGGGAACACTGAAGCTTTCTTT. It translates to CASGLAKPGGNTEAFF. Full variable domain (outside the CDR3, taken from reference TRBV12-5 and TRBJ1-1): DARVTQTPRHKVTEMGQEVTMRCQPILGHNTVFWYRQTMMQGLELLAYFRNRAPLDDSGMPKDRFSAEMPDATLATLKIQPSEPRDSAVYFCASGLAKPGGNTEAFFGQGTRLTVV.

The chain employs TRBV5-4 and TRBJ1-3, with D unclear. Germline CDR1 reads SGHNT; CDR2 reads YYREEE (reference sequence). The ends were cut back, 3 bases at V and 9 bases at J, with 22 bases in the middle. This CDR3 is 16 amino acids long. Written as DNA, the CDR3 is TGTGCCAGCAGCTCCGGGCCCCGCGGCTCGTTGGGCACCATATATTTT. Translating it yields CASSSGPRGSLGTIYF.

On this clone: Other DNA sequences from this sample encode an identical CDR3 as well. The V gene is TRBV6-5, the J gene TRBJ1-2, with D maybe TRBD1 (6 bases). V was pared by 4 bases and J by 6 bases, with 9 bases between. The germline V gene encodes CDR1 MNHEY and CDR2 SVGAGI. The CDR3 runs to 12 residues. CDR3 sequence reads: CASSSPGDGYTF. The CDR3 DNA sequence: TGTGCCAGCAGTTCCCCAGGGGATGGCTACACCTTC.

For this clone: Other nucleotide sequences from this sample produce the same CDR3. This rearrangement joins TRBV29-1 to TRBJ1-1, with D possibly being TRBD1 (5 bases). The germline V and J ends were trimmed by 2 bases and 8 bases, with 9 bases remaining between them. Germline lookup yields CDR1 SQVTM and CDR2 ANQGSEA. The CDR3 loop spans 11 amino acids. The CDR3 sequence is CSVERGREAFF. The CDR3 DNA reads as TGCAGCGTTGAAAGGGGTAGGGAAGCTTTCTTT.

As DNA, the CDR3 is TGTGCCAGCAGTACCCCACGAGTCCTCGCCGGGTCGAACTACGAGCAGTACTTC. Its translation: CASSTPRVLAGSNYEQYF. The rearrangement joins TRBV28 to TRBJ2-7; D not resolved. V lost 5 bases to trimming and J lost 3 bases, with 26 bases between them. The CDR3 is 18 amino acids. In germline, CDR1 is MDHEN, CDR2 SYDVKM.

This chain uses TRBV7-8 with TRBJ2-5; D may match TRBD1 or TRBD2 (6 bases each). The CDR3 has 14 amino acids. Trimming shortened V by 5 bases and J by 4 bases, and 14 bases separated the two germline ends. Germline V lookup: CDR1 SGHVS, CDR2 FQNEAQ. The CDR3 DNA reads as TGTGCCAGCAGCCGCCCGGGGGCTGGAGAGACCCAGTACTTC. Translating it yields CASSRPGAGETQYF.